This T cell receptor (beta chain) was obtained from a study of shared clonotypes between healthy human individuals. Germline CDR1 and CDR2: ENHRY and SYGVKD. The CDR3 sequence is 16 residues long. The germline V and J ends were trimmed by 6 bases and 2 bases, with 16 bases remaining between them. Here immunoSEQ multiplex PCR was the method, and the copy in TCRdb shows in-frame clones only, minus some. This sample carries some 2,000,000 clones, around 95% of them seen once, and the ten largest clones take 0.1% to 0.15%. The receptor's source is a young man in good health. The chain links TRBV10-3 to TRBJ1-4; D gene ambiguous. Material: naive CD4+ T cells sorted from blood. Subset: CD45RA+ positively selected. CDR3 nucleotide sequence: TGTGCCATCAGAAACAGCGACGCCGGTACTAATGAAAAACTGTTTTTT. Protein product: CAIRNSDAGTNEKLFF.